This T cell receptor beta chain was documented in a study of OX40 agonist ivuxolimab in advanced cancers. Study-level information: From about 23 to 85 years was the age range, with a mean of around 57 years, and 65% to 90% were male.

With regard to this clone: Its specificity is not known.

Study-wide points: Averaging showed that CD8+ T cells had more expanded clones than CD4+ did. The antigens recognized by the expanded peripheral T cells, that is their antigen specificity, were not determined.

Libraries were prepared by immunoSEQ multiplex PCR; TCRdb keeps only in-frame clonotypes and omits some of them. The sample comprises 50,000 or so clones, approximately 80% of which are singletons, and around 12% rests with the top ten. This CDR3 is 13 amino acids long. CDR1 is LNHNV and CDR2 is YYDKDF in the germline V gene (reference sequence). Trimming removed 6 bases from V and 5 bases from J; junction bases left unmatched: 6. The sequence derives from an adult with an advanced solid tumor such as melanoma, head and neck, liver or kidney cancer. The J gene is TRBJ2-5, the V gene TRBV15, with 7 bases identical to TRBD1. The starting material was CD4+ or CD8+ T cells sorted from blood, obtained in a trial of the OX40 agonist ivuxolimab. CDR3 DNA sequence: TGTGCCACCAGGCCGTACAGGGGTGAGACCCAGTACTTC. Its translation is CATRPYRGETQYF.